This is a list of T cell receptor beta chains from one sample in a study of molecular identifiers for immune sequencing clone quantification. TCRdb processed the PCR reads anew with MiXCR; each CDR3 protein has one entry. Seen here are 75,000 to 95,000 distinct CDR3 sequences, approximately 25% observed once, and the top ten hold roughly 0.8%. Sequencing used naive CD8+ T cells from blood, with Jurkat cell RNA spiked in. Receptor source: a human donor in good health. Some libraries in this study had Jurkat cell RNA spiked in. Both conserved end residues are part of each CDR3. A D gene is named only where the DNA matches it firmly. Expanded clones get a size class; other rows say once, few or many, or leave the size out.

TRBJ1-3,TRBV30,.,16,.,CAWSPDLAYSGNTIYF,TGTGCCTGGAGTCCCGATTTAGCGTACTCTGGAAACACCATATATTTT
TRBJ1-2,TRBV29-1,few,11,.,CSVDSLYGYTF,TGCAGCGTTGACAGCCTCTATGGCTACACCTTC
TRBJ2-2,TRBV7-6,many,16,.,CASSPSPNANTGELFF,TGTGCCAGCAGCCCGTCCCCCAACGCGAACACCGGGGAGCTGTTTTTT
TRBJ2-7,TRBV6-1,.,15,.,CASNEADGASYEQYF,TGTGCCAGCAATGAGGCGGACGGAGCCTCCTACGAGCAGTACTTC
TRBJ2-7,TRBV7-9,.,15,TRBD2,CASSYLAGGPYEQYF,TGTGCCAGCAGCTATCTAGCGGGAGGGCCGTACGAGCAGTACTTC
TRBJ2-7,TRBV6-1,many,13,.,CASNFGGVYEQYF,TGTGCCAGCAATTTTGGGGGCGTATACGAGCAGTACTTC
TRBJ2-7,TRBV6-2/TRBV6-3,.,17,.,CASHGPGHPTPNYEQYF,TGTGCCAGCCATGGACCGGGACACCCAACACCTAACTACGAGCAGTACTTC
TRBJ2-5,TRBV7-9,.,12,.,CASSFTQETQYF,TGTGCCAGCAGCTTTACACAAGAGACCCAGTACTTC
TRBJ2-2,TRBV2,.,15,TRBD1,CTSSKGTERTGELFF,TGTACCAGCAGTAAAGGGACAGAACGCACCGGGGAGCTGTTTTTT
TRBJ2-3,TRBV4-1,.,14,.,CASSAREVADTQYF,TGCGCCAGCAGCGCCAGGGAGGTCGCAGATACGCAGTATTTT
TRBJ2-1,TRBV7-9,.,12,.,CASSLAHNEQFF,TGTGCCAGCAGCTTAGCGCACAATGAGCAGTTCTTC
TRBJ1-5,TRBV4-1,.,15,.,CASGQEGSQDQPQHF,TGCGCCAGCGGCCAAGAGGGTTCTCAGGACCAGCCCCAGCATTTT
TRBJ1-5,TRBV6-5,many,13,.,CASSYDHSQPQHF,TGTGCCAGCAGTTACGATCACAGCCAGCCCCAGCATTTT
TRBJ2-5,TRBV27,once,14,.,CASSYQVRQETQYF,TGTGCCAGCAGTTACCAAGTCAGGCAAGAGACCCAGTACTTC
TRBJ2-5,TRBV9,many,15,TRBD2,CASSAAGTSGETQYF,TGTGCCAGCAGCGCGGCCGGGACTAGCGGCGAGACCCAGTACTTC
TRBJ1-3,TRBV7-2,many,13,.,CASSLGGRNTIYF,TGTGCCAGCAGCTTAGGGGGCCGAAACACCATATATTTT
TRBJ2-2,TRBV19,few,20,.,CASSINEGLEVVFLTGELFF,TGTGCCAGTAGTATAAACGAGGGACTGGAGGTCGTGTTTCTAACCGGGGAGCTGTTTTTT
TRBJ2-2,TRBV12-3/TRBV12-4,.,14,.,CASTPGAGAGELFF,TGTGCCAGCACCCCGGGGGCGGGGGCCGGGGAGCTGTTTTTT
TRBJ2-7,TRBV28,few,15,TRBD1,CASSFRGTKNYEQYF,TGTGCCAGCAGTTTCAGGGGGACCAAGAACTACGAGCAGTACTTC
TRBJ2-5,TRBV11-2,.,15,.,CASRTTTDRQETQYF,TGTGCCAGCAGGACGACGACCGACAGGCAAGAGACCCAGTACTTC
TRBJ2-1,TRBV28,.,16,TRBD2,CASSPPRRTSGNEQFF,TGTGCCAGCAGCCCACCCCGCCGGACTAGCGGGAATGAGCAGTTCTTC
TRBJ1-5,TRBV7-8,.,12,.,CASSGSNQPQHF,TGTGCCAGCAGCGGAAGCAATCAGCCCCAGCATTTT
TRBJ1-1,TRBV19,many,13,.,CASSIVQGSEAFF,TGTGCCAGTAGTATTGTTCAGGGATCTGAAGCTTTCTTT
TRBJ2-6,TRBV27,few,13,.,CASSFVGANVLTF,TGTGCCAGCAGTTTTGTCGGGGCCAACGTCCTGACTTTC
TRBJ2-4,TRBV2,.,16,.,CASSEQGPLAKNIQYF,TGTGCCAGCAGTGAACAGGGCCCACTAGCCAAAAACATTCAGTACTTC
TRBJ2-7,TRBV4-3,many,19,.,CASSQDRIITGAGPYEQYF,TGCGCCAGCAGCCAAGATAGGATTATTACGGGCGCAGGGCCCTACGAGCAGTACTTC
TRBJ2-7,TRBV28,many,12,.,CASSFLGGEQYF,TGTGCCAGCAGTTTTCTCGGGGGCGAGCAGTACTTC
TRBJ2-7,TRBV28,.,14,.,CASSLENSLYEQYF,TGTGCCAGCAGTTTGGAAAATAGTCTCTACGAGCAGTACTTC